This TCR beta chain was identified during a study of blood T cell repertoires in COVID-19. For the study at large: Donors in the United States, Italy and Spain gave samples during acute or convalescent COVID-19. The analysed material was cDNA or gDNA that came from T cells, B-cell-depleted T cells, or PBMCs.

The germline gives CDR1 SGHTA, CDR2 FQGNSA. V lost 5 bases, J lost 4 bases, and 5 bases stayed unmatched. This CDR3 is built from 14 residues. Seattle's cohort entered during active infection and was followed longitudinally. Original handling: Quantification of nucleated cells was approximated via reference gene primer amplification. Repertoires were generated with immunoSEQ multiplex PCR, while TCRdb's copy carries only in-frame clones and drops some. The V and J calls and clone size were taken over from that table, and D and trimming were inferred from the DNA. The sample contains just over 250,000 clones, more than 90% of which appear only once. In its sample, this clone was seen many times.

The chain carries TRBV7-2 and TRBJ1-5, with 7 bases identical to TRBD1. The sample was peripheral blood. This receptor was identified in a person aged 18 to 35 with COVID-19, enrolled during active disease. CDR3 nucleotides: TGTGCCAGCAGCCCACCGACAGGGAATCAGCCCCAGCATTTT. Encoded protein: CASSPPTGNQPQHF.